Below, 16 T cell receptor beta chains from the same sample are listed, as sequenced in a study of glioma-infiltrating T cells listed by TCRdb under 2016. TCRdb names Illumina MiSeq as the instrument used. TCR alpha and beta CDR3 regions were amplified with the iRepertoire nested amplicon-rescue multiplex PCR (arm-PCR) platform from RNA. TCRdb ran its own pipeline on the public reads, namely fastp trimming at Q25 and MiXCR clone calling, and kept in-frame beta chains. Entries are consolidated by CDR3 protein sequence, retaining the most common genes and DNA. Here the sample has a few hundred thousand distinct CDR3 sequences; around 38% occur a single time. The ten largest clones capture 12% of the sample. The sample taken for sequencing was glioma tissue, nonneoplastic brain tissue, or PBMCs (not recorded which). The receptor set was obtained from a human donor with low-grade glioma or glioblastoma, undergoing nonglioma brain surgery, or in good health (not recorded which).

The rearrangement uses TRBV28 and TRBJ2-7, with 9 bases aligning to TRBD2. The trim removed 5 bases at V and 0 bases at J, leaving 8 bases unmatched. The CDR3 is made up of 16 amino acids. Germline lookup yields CDR1 MDHEN and CDR2 SYDVKM. The CDR3 spells CASSLLAGSSSYEQYF. In DNA form, the CDR3 reads TGTGCCAGCAGTCTTCTAGCGGGGTCGAGCTCCTACGAGCAGTACTTC.

This clonotype was detected only a few times. This chain uses TRBV7-2 with TRBJ2-2, with D tentatively TRBD1 or TRBD2 (5 bases each). The CDR3 is 15 residues long. The germline V gene encodes CDR1 SGHTA and CDR2 FQGNSA. Trimming took off 5 bases at V and 2 bases at J, with 12 bases between the two ends. CDR3 sequence (DNA): TGTGCCAGCAGCACCTGGGACCGTAACACCGGGGAGCTGTTTTTT. Translating gives CASSTWDRNTGELFF. The full variable domain, its missing parts supplied by reference TRBV7-2 and TRBJ2-2, is GAGVSQSPSNKVTEKGKDVELRCDPISGHTALYWYRQSLGQGLEFLIYFQGNSAPDKSGLPSDRFSAERTGGSVSTLTIQRTQQEDSAVYLCASSTWDRNTGELFFGEGSRLTVL.

This clonotype has just a few counts. The chain carries TRBV3-1 and TRBJ2-5; 7 positions match TRBD2. Germline trimming cut 0 bases from V and 2 bases from J; bases unmatched to any gene: 6. The CDR3 is 16 amino acids. Germline assignment: CDR1 LGHDT and CDR2 YNNKEL (reference sequence). The DNA for the CDR3 is TGTGCCAGCAGCCAAGATCTGCGGGAGTCTCAAGAGACCCAGTACTTC. Its protein is CASSQDLRESQETQYF.

Notes on this clonotype: At one end the junction does not follow the germline gene, possibly because of a read error. The genes are TRBV3-1 and TRBJ1-1, with D hard to call. This CDR3 has 15 residues. CDR1 and CDR2 (germline): LGHDT, YNNKEL (reference sequence). The DNA of the CDR3 is TGTGCCAGCAGGCAAGATTGGGCGGGTGCCCCTGAAGCTTTCTTT. It codes for CASRQDWAGAPEAFF.

The table lists this clonotype with many counts. The CDR3 DNA reads as TGTGCCAGCAGTTACCACCCCGGGGGCAGGTATGGCTACACCTTC. Translation gives CASSYHPGGRYGYTF. The rearrangement links TRBV6-2 or TRBV6-3 to TRBJ1-2, with D possibly TRBD1 on 6 matching bases. There are 15 residues in the CDR3. Germline V gene lookup returns CDR1 MNHEY and CDR2 SVGEGT. The germline V and J ends were trimmed by 2 bases and 5 bases, with 15 bases remaining between them.

This clonotype was recorded only once. The V call is TRBV5-1, the J call TRBJ2-1, with 11 bases lining up with TRBD2. CDR1 is SGHRS and CDR2 is YFSETQ in the germline V gene. This CDR3 spans 15 amino acids. The J segment lost 6 bases and the V segment lost 4 bases, leaving 6 bases of the junction unmatched. The CDR3 DNA sequence: TGCGCCAGCAGCCTCTCTAGCGGGAGGTTCAATGAGCAGTTCTTC. It yields the protein CASSLSSGRFNEQFF. Full variable domain (outside the CDR3, taken from reference TRBV5-1 and TRBJ2-1): KAGVTQTPRYLIKTRGQQVTLSCSPISGHRSVSWYQQTPGQGLQFLFEYFSETQRNKGNFPGRFSGRQFSNSRSEMNVSTLELGDSALYLCASSLSSGRFNEQFFGPGTRLTVL.

This clonotype was recorded a few times. V and J are TRBV2 and TRBJ2-3; no clear D. CDR1 is SNHLY and CDR2 is FYNNEI in the germline V gene. The CDR3 is 17 amino acids. V was cut by 2 bases and J by 0 bases, with 15 bases left in between. CDR3 sequence (DNA): TGTGCCAGCAGTGAACCTCGGAGATCCACTAGCACAGATACGCAGTATTTT. The encoded protein is CASSEPRRSTSTDTQYF.

This chain joins TRBV4-2 and TRBJ2-7; TRBD2 matches at 9 bases. This CDR3 contains 15 residues. After removal of 4 bases from V and 3 bases from J, the junction contained 7 bases not matched to a gene. Germline assignment: CDR1 LGHNA and CDR2 YNFKEQ. In nucleotides, the CDR3 is TGTGCCAGCAGCCCGGGAGGTAGCGGGGGCTACGAGCAGTACTTC. Translating it yields CASSPGGSGGYEQYF.

In regard to this clonotype: A clone one base away is much larger, so this may be a read error. The CDR3 does not end in the conserved phenylalanine or tryptophan, so this is likely a read error. The gene calls are TRBV6-5 and TRBJ2-7, with 8 bases matching TRBD2. The V and J ends lost 2 bases and 3 bases, in that order; junction bases with no gene match: 12. Germline CDR1 and CDR2: MNHEY and SVGAGI. This CDR3 spans 17 amino acids. The CDR3 DNA reads as TGTGCCAGCAGTTACCACCGAGCGGGAGTCCGTCGCTACGAGCAGTACCTC. Translation gives CASSYHRAGVRRYEQYL.

Ten or more counts support this clonotype. The chain's CDR3 is CASSLMADYNEQFF. The CDR3 nucleotides are TGTGCCAGCAGTTTGATGGCAGATTACAATGAGCAGTTCTTC. V and J are TRBV27 and TRBJ2-1; D unclear. Germline CDR1 and CDR2: MNHEY and SMNVEV (reference sequence). Trimming removed 3 bases at V and 4 bases at J, with 10 bases between. The CDR3 runs to 14 residues.

The rearrangement links TRBV28 to TRBJ2-7; weak D call: TRBD2 (6 bases). V gave up 3 bases and J gave up 10 bases, with 13 bases separating them. In germline, CDR1 is MDHEN, CDR2 SYDVKM. The CDR3 runs 12 residues. This chain's CDR3 is CASSFEAGLQYF. The DNA of the CDR3 is TGTGCCAGCAGTTTTGAAGCGGGTCTACAGTACTTC.

This clonotype was counted a few times. The chain recombines TRBV7-2 with TRBJ2-2; D possibly uses TRBD1 or TRBD2 (5 bases each). Germline CDR1 SGHTA, CDR2 FQGNSA. V was trimmed by 0 bases and J by 7 bases, leaving 9 bases between them. This CDR3 comprises 14 residues. The CDR3 here is CASSLALGVGELFF. The DNA of the CDR3 is TGTGCCAGCAGCTTAGCGCTGGGGGTCGGGGAGCTGTTTTTT.

As to this clonotype: A much larger clone lies a single base off, so this may be a read error. The rearrangement uses TRBV25-1 and TRBJ1-2; no clear D. With 3 bases removed from V and 8 bases from J, the gap between germline ends came to 10 bases. The length of the CDR3 is 12 residues. The V gene's germline CDR1 is MGHDK and CDR2 SYGVNS. The CDR3: CASSDVVSGYTF. The CDR3 DNA follows: TGTGCCAGCAGTGATGTTGTGAGCGGCTACACCTTC.

This clonotype was detected ten times or more. This rearrangement joins TRBV28 to TRBJ2-3; 11 bases fit TRBD2. Per germline, CDR1 MDHEN and CDR2 SYDVKM. V trimming: 5 bases; J trimming: 6 bases; junction bases outside the gene matches: 13. The CDR3 length is 17 residues. The DNA of the CDR3 is TGTGCCAGCAGTCTACCAATGGGACTAGCGGTGGGGGATACGCAGTATTTT. Protein sequence: CASSLPMGLAVGDTQYF.

In this sample, this clonotype turned up once. A much larger clone sits a single nucleotide away, making a read error possible. The rearrangement joins TRBV6-6 to TRBJ2-1; the D gene could be TRBD1 or TRBD2 (5 bases each). This CDR3 has 13 residues. Germline CDR1 MNHNY, CDR2 SVGAGI (reference sequence). The V end was cut by 5 bases, the J end by 10 bases, with 15 bases between. This CDR3 reads CASSHGTAKEQFF. For the CDR3, the DNA is TGTGCCAGCAGTCACGGGACGGCTAAAGAGCAGTTCTTC.

This clonotype was seen only once. This could be a read error, since a much larger clone is one nucleotide away. The rearrangement joins TRBV28 to TRBJ2-7; tentative D call: TRBD1 (6 bases). With the DNA end fitting TRBJ2-1 better, the J assignment may be wrong. CDR1 MDHEN and CDR2 SYDVKM come from the germline V gene. The CDR3 spans 16 residues. Here the CDR3 reads CASIPPTPTGDYEQFF. The CDR3 DNA reads TGTGCCAGCATCCCCCCCACTCCGACAGGTGACTACGAGCAGTTCTTC.